A single T cell receptor (beta chain) is shown here with its context. No cognate antigen has been identified for it. There are no base qualities to consult, and no much larger clone falls within one base. This sample is part of a study of T cell responses to AZD1222 COVID-19 vaccine listed by TCRdb under 2021. The study in broad terms: TCR sequencing covered over 230 trial participants: about 210 given two doses of AZD1222 and about 26 given two doses of MenACWY control vaccine. Enrollment into the trials was organized by age into subgroups of 18-55, 56-69 and 70-plus years, and those subgroups contained roughly 150, 30 and 60 TCR-sequenced participants, respectively. Overall study results and their limits: Only a handful of AZD1222 recipients were SARS-CoV-2 seropositive at baseline, limiting conclusions about previously exposed vaccinees. Reportedly, close to half of the unique spike-specific TCRs recognized epitopes lying outside the regions that are mutated in the B.1.351 and B.1.1.7 variants. In the small 56-69-year group, the increase in depth fell short of significance, most likely because of low power. Participants were mostly white British and included more females than males, and it was suggested by the authors that clonal diversity may have been underestimated. Because no day 14 peak-response samples were available, the repertoires could be characterized only after the peak T cell response. The vaccine-associated CD4 TCRs covered the entire spike protein, and the dominant responses fell in regions 160-218 and 743-854. Spike-specific TCR breadth and depth rose significantly after two AZD1222 doses compared with day 0 and with MenACWY recipients.

Reading the label with the study, this specimen's time point is: about 28 days (+/-7) after the second vaccine dose. AZD1222 recipients whose second dose came at about 4 weeks and those whose second dose came at about 12 weeks were combined into one group, since spike-specific TCR depth and breadth did not differ between the two schedules. Vaccinee samples were obtained from the UK trials COV001 and COV002, which included a single-blind randomized controlled phase 2/3 trial of AZD1222 (ChAdOx1 nCoV-19) in healthy adults. For TCRbeta chain sequencing, PBMC samples were collected from trial participants at day 0 and at day 28 after the second dose. The CDR3 regions of human TCRbeta chains were subjected to immunosequencing. Per the original workflow: TCRs in the repertoires were matched against a reference library of SARS-CoV-2-specific TCRs that had been generated with the MIRA antigen-specificity platform. Breadth was defined as the fraction of unique TCRs that were SARS-CoV-2-associated. Depth was defined as the fraction of total T cells that were SARS-CoV-2-associated. Each spike-specific TCR was assigned to its reactive spike region and to a CD4 or CD8 class using the MIRA data. Log10-transformed breadth and depth values were compared by one-way ANOVA with Sidak's multiple comparisons tests. The clones in this table, taken by TCRdb from immuneACCESS, are in-frame only. Not every clone is retained; where verified, under half of the shortfall comes from an unresolved V gene, and the cause of the rest is unknown. D and trimming come from the DNA, and the V and J calls and clone size come from that table. Across this sample there are roughly 120,000 clones, with roughly 90% seen only once. The biggest ten clones account for roughly 6.9% of the sample.

There are 14 amino acids in the CDR3, from cysteine to phenylalanine inclusive. Of all the DNA, just the CDR3 is kept, 42 bases in frame from base 1. Per the germline V gene, MDHEN is the CDR1 and SYDVKM is the CDR2. V was cut back by 2 bases and J by 9 bases, leaving a gap of 16 bases between them. The V and J genes are TRBV28 and TRBJ1-2, and the D gene may be TRBD1, 5 bases matching. The sequenced sample was peripheral blood, obtained 28 days after the second AZD1222 dose. The clonotype originates from an adult who received the AZD1222 COVID-19 vaccine. The CDR3 here reads CASSLRGLRYRYTF. The sequence in DNA is TGTGCCAGCAGTTTAAGGGGTCTCCGATATCGCTACACCTTC.